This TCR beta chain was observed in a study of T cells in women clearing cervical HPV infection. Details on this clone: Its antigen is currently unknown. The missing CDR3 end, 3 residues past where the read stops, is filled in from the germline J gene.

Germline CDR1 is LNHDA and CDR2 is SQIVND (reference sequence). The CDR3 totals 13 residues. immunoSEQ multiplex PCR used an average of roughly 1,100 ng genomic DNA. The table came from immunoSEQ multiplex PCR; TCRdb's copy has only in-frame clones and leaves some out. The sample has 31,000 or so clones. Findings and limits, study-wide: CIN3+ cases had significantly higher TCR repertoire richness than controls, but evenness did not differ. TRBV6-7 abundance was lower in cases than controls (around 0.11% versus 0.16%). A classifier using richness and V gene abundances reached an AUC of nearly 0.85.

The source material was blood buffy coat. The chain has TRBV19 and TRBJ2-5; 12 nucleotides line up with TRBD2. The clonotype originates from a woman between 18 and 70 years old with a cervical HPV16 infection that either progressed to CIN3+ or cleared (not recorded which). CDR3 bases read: TGTGCCAGCAGGACTAGCGGGGCAGATACC. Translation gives CASRTSGADT. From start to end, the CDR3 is CASRTSGADTQYF.